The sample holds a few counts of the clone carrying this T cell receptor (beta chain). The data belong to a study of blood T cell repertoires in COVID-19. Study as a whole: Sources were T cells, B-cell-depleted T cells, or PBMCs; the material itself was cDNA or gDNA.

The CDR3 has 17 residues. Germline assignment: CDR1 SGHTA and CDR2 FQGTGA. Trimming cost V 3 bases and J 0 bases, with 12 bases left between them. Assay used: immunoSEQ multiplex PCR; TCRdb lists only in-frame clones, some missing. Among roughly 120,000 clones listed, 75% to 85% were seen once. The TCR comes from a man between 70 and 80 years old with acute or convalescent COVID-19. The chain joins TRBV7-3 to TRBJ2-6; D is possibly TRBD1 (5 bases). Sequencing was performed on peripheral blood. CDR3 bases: TGTGCCAGCAGCTTCAGGGCACAAAGCTCTGGGGCCAACGTCCTGACTTTC. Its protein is CASSFRAQSSGANVLTF.